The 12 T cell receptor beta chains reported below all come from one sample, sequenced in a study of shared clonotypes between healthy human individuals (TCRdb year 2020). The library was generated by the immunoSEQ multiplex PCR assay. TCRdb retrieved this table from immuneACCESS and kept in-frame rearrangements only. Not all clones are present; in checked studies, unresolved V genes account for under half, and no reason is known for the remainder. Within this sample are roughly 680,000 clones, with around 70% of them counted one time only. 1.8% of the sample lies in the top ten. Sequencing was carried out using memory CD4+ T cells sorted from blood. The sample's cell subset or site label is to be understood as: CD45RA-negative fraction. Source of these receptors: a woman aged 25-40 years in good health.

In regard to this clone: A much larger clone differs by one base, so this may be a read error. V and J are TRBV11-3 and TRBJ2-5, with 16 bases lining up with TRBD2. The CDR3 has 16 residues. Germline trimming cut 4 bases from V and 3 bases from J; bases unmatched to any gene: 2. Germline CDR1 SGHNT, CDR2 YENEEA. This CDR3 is CASSSGLAGGEETQYF. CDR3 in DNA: TGTGCCAGCAGCTCGGGACTAGCGGGAGGGGAAGAGACCCAGTACTTC.

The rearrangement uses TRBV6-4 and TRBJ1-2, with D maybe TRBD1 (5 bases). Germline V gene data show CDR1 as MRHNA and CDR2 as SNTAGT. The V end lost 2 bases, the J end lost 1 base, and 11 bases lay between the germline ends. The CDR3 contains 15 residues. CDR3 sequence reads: CASSDGARGNYGYTF. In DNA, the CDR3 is TGTGCCAGCAGTGACGGGGCCCGGGGTAACTATGGCTACACCTTC.

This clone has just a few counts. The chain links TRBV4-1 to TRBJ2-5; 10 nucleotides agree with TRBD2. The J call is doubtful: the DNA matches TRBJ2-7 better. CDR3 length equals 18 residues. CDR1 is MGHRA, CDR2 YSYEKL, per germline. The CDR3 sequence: CASSQTYSLAGATYEQYF. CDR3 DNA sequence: TGCGCCAGCAGCCAGACCTATTCTCTAGCGGGAGCCACCTACGAGCAGTACTTC.

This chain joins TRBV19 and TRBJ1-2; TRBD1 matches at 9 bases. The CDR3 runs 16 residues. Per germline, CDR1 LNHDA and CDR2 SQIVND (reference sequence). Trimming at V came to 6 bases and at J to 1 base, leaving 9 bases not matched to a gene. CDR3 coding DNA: TGTGCCAGTAGAGCCGGGACAGGGAGAAATAACTATGGCTACACCTTC. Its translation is CASRAGTGRNNYGYTF.

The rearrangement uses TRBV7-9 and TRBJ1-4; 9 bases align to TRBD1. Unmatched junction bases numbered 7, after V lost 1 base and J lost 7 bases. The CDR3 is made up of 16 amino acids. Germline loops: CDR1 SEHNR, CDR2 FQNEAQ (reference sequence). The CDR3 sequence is CASSLDPGTGSEKLFF. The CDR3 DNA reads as TGTGCCAGCAGCTTAGATCCCGGGACAGGGTCTGAAAAACTGTTTTTT.

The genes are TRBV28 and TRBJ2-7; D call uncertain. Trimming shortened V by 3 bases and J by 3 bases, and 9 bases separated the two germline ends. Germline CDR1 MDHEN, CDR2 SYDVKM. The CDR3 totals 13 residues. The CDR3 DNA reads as TGTGCCAGCAGTTTGCCCAGACACTACGAGCAGTACTTC. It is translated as CASSLPRHYEQYF. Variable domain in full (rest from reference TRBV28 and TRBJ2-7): DVKVTQSSRYLVKRTGEKVFLECVQDMDHENMFWYRQDPGLGLRLIYFSYDVKMKEKGDIPEGYSVSREKKERFSLILESASTNQTSMYLCASSLPRHYEQYFGPGTRLTVT.

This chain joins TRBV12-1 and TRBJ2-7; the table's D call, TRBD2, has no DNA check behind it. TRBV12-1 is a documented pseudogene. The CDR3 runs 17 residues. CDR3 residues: CASSFEGLAGAFWEQYF. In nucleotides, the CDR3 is TGTGCCAGCAGCTTTGAGGGACTAGCGGGAGCATTCTGGGAGCAGTACTTC.

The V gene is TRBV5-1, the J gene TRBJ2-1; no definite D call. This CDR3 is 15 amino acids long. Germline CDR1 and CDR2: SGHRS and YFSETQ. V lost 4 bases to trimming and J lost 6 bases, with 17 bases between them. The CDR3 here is CASSPGSGWSNEQFF. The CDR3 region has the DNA TGCGCCAGCAGCCCTGGCTCAGGCTGGTCCAATGAGCAGTTCTTC.

Written as DNA, the CDR3 is TGTGCCAGCAGCTGGGGCGGGACCAATTCTCCGGAGGACCAGTACTTC. It is translated as CASSWGGTNSPEDQYF. The rearrangement joins TRBV7-9 to TRBJ2-5; possible D gene TRBD2, 6 bases. Per germline, CDR1 SEHNR and CDR2 FQNEAQ (reference sequence). This CDR3 comprises 16 residues. Trimming took 4 bases from V and 10 from J, leaving 25 bases between them. Full variable domain (rest looked up from reference TRBV7-9 and TRBJ2-5): DTGVSQNPRHKITKRGQNVTFRCDPISEHNRLYWYRQTLGQGPEFLTYFQNEAQLEKSRLLSDRFSAERPKGSFSTLEIQRTEQGDSAMYLCASSWGGTNSPEDQYFGPGTRLLVL.

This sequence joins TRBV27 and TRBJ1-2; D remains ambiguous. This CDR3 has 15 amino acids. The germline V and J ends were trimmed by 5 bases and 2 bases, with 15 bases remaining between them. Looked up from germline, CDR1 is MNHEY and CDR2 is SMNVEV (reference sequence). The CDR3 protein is CASSPRQTQNYGYTF. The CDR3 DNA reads TGTGCCAGCAGTCCCCGTCAGACTCAGAACTATGGCTACACCTTC.

The CDR3 DNA sequence: TGTGCCAGCAGCTTATGGTTTACAGCGGAAGAGACCCAGTACTTC. This codes for CASSLWFTAEETQYF. The chain uses TRBV7-9 and TRBJ2-5, with a tentative D call TRBD2 (5 bases). Germline assignment: CDR1 SEHNR and CDR2 FQNEAQ (reference sequence). The CDR3 covers 15 residues. Trimming pared 2 bases from V and 3 bases from J, leaving 13 bases between.

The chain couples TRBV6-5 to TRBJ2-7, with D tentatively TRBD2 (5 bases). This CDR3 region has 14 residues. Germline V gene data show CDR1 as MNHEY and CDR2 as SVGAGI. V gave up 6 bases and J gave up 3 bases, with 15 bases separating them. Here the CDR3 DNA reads TGTGCCAGCAGCCGAGGGCCCCGGGGCTACGAGCAGTACTTC. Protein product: CASSRGPRGYEQYF.